This T cell receptor (beta chain) is drawn from a study of OX40 agonist ivuxolimab in advanced cancers. Baseline was the first blood sampling point, followed by cycle 4 day 1 and cycle 7 day 1. Using immunoSEQ multiplex PCR, the repertoire was profiled, and TCRdb retains in-frame clones only, with some absent. The repertoire consists of some 60,000 clones, with about 91% occurring once and the leading ten covering 12%. From germline, CDR1 is LNHDA and CDR2 SQIVND (reference sequence). CDR3 length: 16 amino acids. The V gene end was trimmed by 3 bases and the J gene end by 4 bases; junction bases not matched to a gene: 9. This clone was observed once.

The V and J genes are TRBV19 and TRBJ2-3, with 8 bases that match TRBD2. The receptor comes from an adult with an advanced solid tumor such as melanoma, head and neck, liver or kidney cancer. This specimen consisted of CD4+ or CD8+ T cells sorted from blood, obtained in a trial of the OX40 agonist ivuxolimab. CDR3 nucleotides: TGTGCCAGTAGTATTATCAGCGGGAGTGGGGCAGATACGCAGTATTTT. It translates to CASSIISGSGADTQYF.